The 5 T cell receptor beta chains reported below all come from one sample, sequenced in a study of metastatic and nonmetastatic thyroid tumors (dated by TCRdb to about 2020). The protocol used for the library was PCR. TCRdb names Illumina HiSeq 4000 as the instrument used. Using fastp at Q25 and MiXCR, TCRdb reprocessed the public reads and kept productive beta chains. Present in this sample are about 33,000 clones, over 15% of which were seen just once. Clones ranked in the top ten supply approximately 13% of the sample. None of the patients had been given any treatment before thyroid surgery. What was sequenced was blood. Receptors were obtained from a male donor with papillary thyroid cancer or a benign thyroid nodule (not recorded which). Some clones in this sample may be carry-over from other donors' samples.

This clone has ten or more counts. The V gene is TRBV7-9, the J gene TRBJ2-1, with 8 positions matching TRBD2. Trimming cost V 6 bases and J 1 base; bases outside gene matches: 2. The CDR3 contains 14 residues. Germline CDR1 is SEHNR and CDR2 is FQNEAQ (reference sequence). CDR3 bases: TGTGCCAGCAGACTAGCGGAATCCTACAATGAGCAGTTCTTC. Translated: CASRLAESYNEQFF.

This clone was seen a handful of times. This chain connects TRBV6-1 to TRBJ1-5; 9 bases are a match to TRBD1. Per germline, CDR1 MNHNS and CDR2 SASEGT. The ends lost 7 bases at V and 3 bases at J; junction bases unmatched: 7. The CDR3 is 15 amino acids. In nucleotides, the CDR3 is TGTGCCAGCACCTCAGACAGGGGGAACAATCAGCCCCAGCATTTT. Protein product: CASTSDRGNNQPQHF.

A remark on this clone: The conserved phenylalanine or tryptophan is not found at the CDR3 terminus, so this likely reflects a read error. It is unclear where the CDR3 begins or ends on the DNA, so no DNA is shown, and the CDR3 is as TCRdb lists it. The gene calls are TRBV20-1 and TRBJ1-2; the D call in the table, TRBD1, was not verified against the DNA. CDR1 and CDR2 from the germline V gene are DFQATT and SNEGSKA (reference sequence). The CDR3 spans 13 amino acids, including both terminal residues. The CDR3: CSASQTGSYGYTV.

In this sample, this clone turned up a few times. This clone may be a read error of a much larger clone one base away. The V gene is TRBV6-1, the J gene TRBJ2-4, with no clear D. Trimming removed 2 bases at V and 0 bases at J, with 11 bases between. The CDR3 covers 16 residues. Germline CDR1 MNHNS, CDR2 SASEGT. CDR3 region: CASSEWAELAKNIQYF. CDR3 nucleotide sequence: TGTGCCAGCAGTGAATGGGCGGAGTTAGCCAAAAACATTCAGTACTTC.

This clone was recorded at least ten times. CDR3 DNA: TGTGCCAGCAGCGCAGACAGGGAAGAGACCCAGTACTTC. Translated, it gives CASSADREETQYF. V and J are TRBV7-2 and TRBJ2-5, with 7 nucleotides matching TRBD1. V shed 5 bases, J shed 3 bases, and the junction held 3 bases outside the gene matches. CDR3 size: 13 residues. From germline, CDR1 is SGHTA and CDR2 FQGNSA.